This T cell receptor beta chain originates from a study of OX40 agonist ivuxolimab in advanced cancers. Study at large: Ivuxolimab is an agonistic anti-OX40 (CD134) antibody, and patients were treated with it. Antecedent anti-PD-1, anti-PD-L1 or anti-CTLA-4 therapy was permissible, with 40% having received some. Study-wide results and caveats: CD8+ T cells showed, on average, more clonal expansion than CD4+ cells.

Profiling relied on immunoSEQ multiplex PCR, and the TCRdb table lists in-frame clones only, not all of them. The sample shows roughly 86,000 clones, 90% of them seen only once. A remark on this clone: What it recognizes is unknown.

The sequence came from an adult with an advanced solid tumor such as melanoma, head and neck, liver or kidney cancer. Source: CD4+ or CD8+ T cells sorted from blood, taken in a trial of the OX40 agonist ivuxolimab.

Here the CDR3 reads CASSVMRVYEQYF. The CDR3 DNA reads TGTGCCAGCAGCGTTATGAGGGTTTACGAGCAGTACTTC. The chain joins TRBV5-6 to TRBJ2-7; possibly TRBD2 for D (5 bases). The CDR3 is 13 residues long. Trimming pared 4 bases from V and 4 bases from J, leaving 12 bases between. In germline, CDR1 is SGHDT, CDR2 YYEEEE.